Below, one T cell receptor (beta chain) is given with its context. The target antigen is unknown. This specimen belongs to a study of cytomegalovirus exposure and HLA in healthy donors. Overall study results and limits: According to reports, the classifier identified cytomegalovirus status with high specificity and sensitivity. Other equally common chains were less clonally expanded than HLA-associated TCR beta chains, a later analysis showed. CMV serostatus alone was available as immune exposure information. A prior analysis recorded that most TCR beta V segments were productive about 87% or about 30% of the time.

The PCR made use of 60 Vbeta and 13 Jbeta primers. The assay was immunoSEQ multiplex PCR, and TCRdb's table has in-frame clones only and misses some. The table shows approximately 100,000 clones, with roughly 66% occurring only once. V was pared by 6 bases and J by 10 bases, with 14 bases of the junction left unmatched. CDR3 length: 15 amino acids. CDR1 and CDR2 from the germline V gene are SNHLY and FYNNEI. The sequencing input was PBMCs. The TCR sequence derives from a woman in her fifties or sixties in good health and CMV-seronegative. The genes are TRBV2 and TRBJ2-2, with 7 bases identical to TRBD2. The DNA of the CDR3 is TGTGCCAGCAGCGCTACGACTAGCTTAGTTGAGGAGCTGTTTTTT. It codes for CASSATTSLVEELFF. Full variable domain (rest looked up from reference TRBV2 and TRBJ2-2): EPEVTQTPSHQVTQMGQEVILRCVPISNHLYFYWYRQILGQKVEFLVSFYNNEISEKSEIFDDQFSVERPDGSNFTLKIRSTKLEDSAMYFCASSATTSLVEELFFGEGSRLTVL.